This record looks at one T cell receptor (beta chain) sequence and its context. Original processing methods: Amplifying reference gene primers gave estimates of nucleated cell counts. The protocol was immunoSEQ multiplex PCR, while the TCRdb copy is restricted to in-frame clones and leaves out a portion. D and trimming come from the DNA, and the V and J calls and clone size come from that table. The repertoire includes approximately 150,000 clones, around nine tenths of them detected once, and about 5% sits in the top ten. The data are from a study of blood T cell repertoires in COVID-19. The V segment lost 2 bases and the J segment 1 base; nucleotides outside the gene matches: 0. The CDR3 is made up of 14 amino acids. CDR1 is SGHTA and CDR2 is FQGTGA in the germline V gene.

Input material: peripheral blood. The sequence was obtained from a human donor in a cohort sampled during active COVID-19. The V and J genes are TRBV7-3 and TRBJ2-7; 9 positions match TRBD1. The CDR3 protein is CASSLDRGSYEQYF. The CDR3 region has the DNA TGTGCCAGCAGCTTAGACAGGGGGTCCTACGAGCAGTACTTC. Using reference TRBV7-3 and TRBJ2-7 for the parts outside the CDR3, the full variable domain is GAGVSQTPSNKVTEKGKYVELRCDPISGHTALYWYRQSLGQGPEFLIYFQGTGAADDSGLPNDRFFAVRPEGSVSTLKIQRTERGDSAVYLCASSLDRGSYEQYFGPGTRLTVT.